The 10 T cell receptor beta chains below come from one sample, sequenced in a study of blood T cells in healthy people across ages. A sample-barcoded 5' primer and a J-beta primer mix were used in a second PCR of about 7 to 12 cycles. TCRdb reanalysed the 5' RACE reads using MiXCR and keeps one entry per CDR3 protein. The sample holds approximately 820,000 distinct CDR3 sequences, roughly 44% seen once. Sequences were obtained from blood. These receptors originate from a man aged 55 to 70 in good health.

This clonotype has a count of ten or more. As DNA, the CDR3 is TGCAGTGCTACCGTCTCGGGACAGGAACCCTACGAGCAGTACTTC. This encodes CSATVSGQEPYEQYF. The gene calls are TRBV20-1 and TRBJ2-7; 8 bases agree with TRBD1. The CDR3 has 15 amino acids. Germline CDR1 and CDR2: DFQATT and SNEGSKA (reference sequence). The junction had 10 bases not matched to a gene; V was cut back by 4 bases and J by 2 bases.

The chain carries TRBV7-9 and TRBJ1-2, with D perhaps TRBD1 (6 bases). Trimming removed 4 bases at V and 4 bases at J, with 16 bases between. In germline, CDR1 is SEHNR, CDR2 FQNEAQ (reference sequence). This CDR3 comprises 15 residues. The chain's CDR3 is CASSSGEEAIYGYTF. As DNA, the CDR3 is TGTGCCAGCAGCTCAGGGGAGGAGGCCATCTATGGCTACACCTTC.

This clonotype was counted between two and nine times. J is TRBJ2-3 and V is TRBV7-9; 7 bases fit TRBD2. CDR1 and CDR2 (germline): SEHNR, FQNEAQ (reference sequence). CDR3 length equals 15 residues. The trim removed 7 bases at V and 1 base at J, leaving 8 bases unmatched. CDR3 sequence (DNA): TGTGCCAGCACCTCCCACCGGGGGGGCACAGATACGCAGTATTTT. It encodes CASTSHRGGTDTQYF.

This clonotype was seen only once. J is TRBJ2-5 and V is TRBV6-5; D possibly corresponds to TRBD2 (5 bases). The CDR3 loop spans 15 amino acids. Trimming left V 2 bases short and J 5 bases short, with 15 bases between. CDR1 MNHEY and CDR2 SVGAGI come from the germline V gene. The chain's CDR3 is CASSYAAGGPETQYF. CDR3 sequence (DNA): TGTGCCAGCAGTTACGCAGCAGGAGGTCCGGAGACCCAGTACTTC.

Here the CDR3 DNA reads TGTGCCAGCAGTTTACAGGGGACTAACCAAGAGACCCAGTACTTC. Amino acid sequence: CASSLQGTNQETQYF. The genes are TRBV28 and TRBJ2-5, with D maybe TRBD2 (7 bases). V shed 2 bases and J shed 0 bases, with 10 bases lying between them. Germline V gives CDR1 MDHEN, CDR2 SYDVKM. The CDR3 is 15 residues long. Full variable domain (remainder filled in from reference TRBV28 and TRBJ2-5): DVKVTQSSRYLVKRTGEKVFLECVQDMDHENMFWYRQDPGLGLRLIYFSYDVKMKEKGDIPEGYSVSREKKERFSLILESASTNQTSMYLCASSLQGTNQETQYFGPGTRLLVL.

This clonotype has more than one count but fewer than ten. This chain joins TRBV11-3 and TRBJ2-7, with D tentatively TRBD2 (6 bases). CDR3 length equals 17 residues. Germline V gene data show CDR1 as SGHNT and CDR2 as YENEEA. V was pared by 1 base and J by 1 base, with 17 bases between. For the CDR3, the DNA is TGTGCCAGCAGCTTAGGGTTCAGGGAGGCGCGGTCCTACGAGCAGTACTTC. Protein product: CASSLGFREARSYEQYF.

The chain joins TRBV27 to TRBJ2-7; 10 bases align to TRBD1. There are 14 residues in the CDR3. Germline assignment: CDR1 MNHEY and CDR2 SMNVEV (reference sequence). V trimming: 5 bases; J trimming: 5 bases; junction bases outside the gene matches: 6. The CDR3 loop is CASSDDRGQNEQYF. DNA of the CDR3: TGTGCCAGCAGTGACGACAGGGGGCAGAACGAGCAGTACTTC.

This sequence joins TRBV20-1 and TRBJ1-4; unclear D gene. The CDR3 runs 13 residues. CDR1 and CDR2 (germline): DFQATT, SNEGSKA (reference sequence). Trimming stripped 1 base from V and 7 bases from J, with 10 bases between. The CDR3 sequence is CSARVQSGEKLFF. The DNA for the CDR3 is TGCAGTGCTAGAGTACAGAGTGGTGAAAAACTGTTTTTT.

CDR3 coding DNA: TGCGCCAGCAGCTTGGCGGCAGGGATCGGCTACACCTTC. Encoded protein: CASSLAAGIGYTF. This rearrangement joins TRBV5-1 to TRBJ1-2; the D gene is possibly TRBD1 (5 bases). CDR1 and CDR2 (germline): SGHRS, YFSETQ. Trimming removed 0 bases from V and 8 bases from J, with 11 bases in between. The CDR3 loop spans 13 amino acids.

V and J are TRBV12-3 or TRBV12-4 and TRBJ1-1; D not resolved. The CDR3 has 13 residues. V was cut by 3 bases and J by 5 bases, with 10 bases left in between. Written as DNA, the CDR3 is TGTGCCAGCAGTTTTTGGGGTTGGACTGAAGCTTTCTTT. Its protein is CASSFWGWTEAFF.